Listed below are T cell receptor beta chains from one sample, sequenced in a study of graft-versus-host responses after intestinal transplantation. Method: immunoSEQ multiplex PCR; TCRdb's copy keeps in-frame clones and lacks some. The table records 15,000 to 20,000 clones, more than 75% of them present only once. Source: bone marrow, taken approximately 120 days after intestinal transplantation. The source is a human patient who received an intestinal transplant, so some T cells may come from the graft donor. Both conserved end residues are part of each CDR3. Each record gives: D gene, clone size, V gene, J gene, CDR3 DNA, CDR3 protein. A D gene is named only where the DNA matches it firmly. Not every row has a clone size; where given, it reads once, few, many or a size class.

NA	NA	TRBV4-1	TRBJ1-4	TGCGCCAGCAGTACGGAGGTCTCAATGAAAAAACTGTTTTTT	CASSTEVSMKKLFF
NA	NA	TRBV27	TRBJ1-5	TGTGCCAGCAGTTCTGGGAGTAATCAGCCCCAGCATTTT	CASSSGSNQPQHF
NA	NA	TRBV21-1	TRBJ1-6	TGTGCCAGCAGCAAAGCTCGTCGGGGACATAGCCCACCCCTCCACTTT	CASSKARRGHSPPLHF
NA	NA	TRBV7-3	TRBJ2-7	TGTGCCAGCAGCTTTGGACAGCCAATTTCCTACGAGCAGTACTTC	CASSFGQPISYEQYF
TRBD2	few	TRBV5-1	TRBJ2-7	TGCGCCAGCAGCTTGGCGACCCTAGCGGGAGCTAGGGAGCAGTACTTC	CASSLATLAGAREQYF
NA	NA	TRBV5-1	TRBJ2-1	TGCGCCAGCAGCCTAAGACAGACTAGTATAGGTACCAATGAGCAGTTCTTC	CASSLRQTSIGTNEQFF
NA	NA	TRBV28	TRBJ2-7	TGTGCCAGCAGTTTCGGACCGGGGCCCTACGAGCAGTACTTC	CASSFGPGPYEQYF
NA	NA	TRBV11-3	TRBJ2-7	TGTGCCAGCAGCGGCGAGGCGGGTCGCTACGAGCAGTACTTC	CASSGEAGRYEQYF
NA	NA	TRBV27	TRBJ2-7	TGTGCCAGCAGTGCCTCGAGACAGTACGAGCAGTACTTC	CASSASRQYEQYF
NA	NA	TRBV28	TRBJ2-7	TGTGCCAGCAGTTCGAGCCCCGGAGGTAACGAGCAGTACTTC	CASSSSPGGNEQYF
NA	NA	TRBV15	TRBJ1-5	TGTGCCACCAGCAGCAGGGGTGGAAGCAATCAGCCCCAGCATTTT	CATSSRGGSNQPQHF
TRBD1	once	TRBV7-8	TRBJ1-6	TGTGCCAGCAGCTTATACGACAGGGGGCACTCACCCCTCCACTTT	CASSLYDRGHSPLHF